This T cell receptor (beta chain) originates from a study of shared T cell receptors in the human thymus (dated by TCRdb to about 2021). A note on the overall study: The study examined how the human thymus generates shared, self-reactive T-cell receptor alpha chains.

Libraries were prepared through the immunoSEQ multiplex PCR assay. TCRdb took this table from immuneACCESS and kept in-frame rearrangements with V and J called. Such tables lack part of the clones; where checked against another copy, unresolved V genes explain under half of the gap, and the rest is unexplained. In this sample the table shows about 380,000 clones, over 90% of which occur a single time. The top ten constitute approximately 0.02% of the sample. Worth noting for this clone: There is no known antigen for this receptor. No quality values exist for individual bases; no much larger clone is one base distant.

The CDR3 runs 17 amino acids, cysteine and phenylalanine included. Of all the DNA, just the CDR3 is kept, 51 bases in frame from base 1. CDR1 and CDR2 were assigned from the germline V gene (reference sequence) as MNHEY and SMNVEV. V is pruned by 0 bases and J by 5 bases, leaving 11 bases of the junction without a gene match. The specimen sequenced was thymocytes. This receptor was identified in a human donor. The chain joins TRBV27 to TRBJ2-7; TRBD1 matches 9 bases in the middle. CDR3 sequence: CASSLSRSDRGSHEQYF. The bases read TGTGCCAGCAGTTTATCCCGCTCGGACAGGGGATCGCACGAGCAGTACTTC.